This entry lists 16 T cell receptor beta chains sequenced from one sample in a study of CD8+ T cells in alopecia areata. Once RNA had been extracted, it was reverse transcribed into cDNA to act as the sequencing template. Measured with immunoSEQ multiplex PCR; TCRdb has only the in-frame clones, and not every one. Altogether about 23,000 clones are present, 52% being singletons, with the ten largest covering roughly a third. Specimen: NKG2D-high CD8+ T cells sorted from blood. Receptors were obtained from a human donor with alopecia areata.

J is TRBJ1-1 and V is TRBV18; TRBD1 agrees at 7 bases. Trimming took 6 bases from V and 5 from J; bases not matched to a gene: 9. This CDR3 spans 14 amino acids. Per germline, CDR1 KGHSH and CDR2 LQKENI. The CDR3 here is CASSSQGRETEAFF. CDR3 DNA sequence: TGTGCCAGCTCGTCACAGGGGAGGGAAACTGAAGCTTTCTTT.

V gene TRBV28 combines with J gene TRBJ2-1, with 7 bases fitting TRBD2. J lost 10 bases, V lost 8 bases, and 11 bases had no gene match. The CDR3 sequence is 13 residues long. Germline values: CDR1 MDHEN, CDR2 SYDVKM. The CDR3 DNA reads as TGTGCCAGCGGCCCTAGCGGCCTAGGGGAGCAGTTCTTC. The encoded protein is CASGPSGLGEQFF.

V is TRBV2 and J is TRBJ1-1, with D perhaps TRBD1 (6 bases). Trimming removed 11 bases at V and 6 bases at J, with 10 bases between. This CDR3 contains 10 residues. Germline CDR1 and CDR2: SNHLY and FYNNEI. The CDR3 coding sequence is TGTGCCTCTACAGGGCCTGAAGCTTTCTTT. Its translation: CASTGPEAFF.

The chain combines TRBV4-1 with TRBJ2-7; 10 bases match TRBD2. Germline assignment: CDR1 MGHRA and CDR2 YSYEKL. The V segment lost 4 bases and the J segment 7 bases; nucleotides outside the gene matches: 13. The CDR3 runs 16 residues. CDR3 bases: TGCGCCAGCAGCCCCCAGGAAGCGGGAGGGCCGCTAGAGCAGTACTTC. Its translation: CASSPQEAGGPLEQYF.

The rearrangement uses TRBV27 and TRBJ2-1; TRBD2 is a possible D gene (6 bases). Germline CDR1 is MNHEY and CDR2 is SMNVEV (reference sequence). Between the trimmed V and J ends, which lost 7 bases and 4 bases, there was a span of 8 bases. The CDR3 contains 12 residues. The CDR3 sequence: CASMGGYNEQFF. The CDR3 region has the DNA TGTGCCAGCATGGGAGGTTACAATGAGCAGTTCTTC.

This clone was picked up a small number of times. The chain carries TRBV7-6 and TRBJ2-7, with 10 nucleotides matching TRBD1. Germline loops: CDR1 SGHVS, CDR2 FNYEAQ. The CDR3 extends over 16 amino acids. Trimming took 5 bases from V and 6 from J; bases not matched to a gene: 13. The CDR3 DNA follows: TGTGCCAGCAGCCCCTCTCCAGGGACAGGGGTCTTCGAGCAGTACTTC. Translating gives CASSPSPGTGVFEQYF.

The rearrangement uses TRBV28 and TRBJ2-1; no definite D call. Trimming shortened V by 5 bases and J by 6 bases, and 14 bases separated the two germline ends. Germline V lookup: CDR1 MDHEN, CDR2 SYDVKM. The CDR3 extends over 14 amino acids. The CDR3 DNA follows: TGTGCCAGCAGTAGAGTCCTAGGGTCCAATGAGCAGTTCTTC. This encodes CASSRVLGSNEQFF.

This clone was observed a single time. V is TRBV5-1 and J is TRBJ2-2; possibly TRBD1 for D (6 bases). The ends were cut back, 2 bases at V and 10 bases at J, with 15 bases in the middle. This CDR3 is built from 14 residues. Germline loops: CDR1 SGHRS, CDR2 YFSETQ. The CDR3 coding sequence is TGCGCCAGCAGCTTCACAGGGATTTCTTCGGAGCTGTTTTTT. Translated, it gives CASSFTGISSELFF.

The V call is TRBV11-2, the J call TRBJ2-5; TRBD2 matches 14 bases. The germline V gene encodes CDR1 SGHAT and CDR2 FQNNGV. V gave up 5 bases and J gave up 5 bases; unmatched junction bases: 7. This CDR3 comprises 16 residues. The CDR3 region is CASSQTSGRAGETQYF. For the CDR3, the DNA is TGTGCCAGCAGCCAGACTAGCGGGAGGGCCGGGGAGACCCAGTACTTC.

The chain recombines TRBV6-6 with TRBJ2-7; 12 bases line up with TRBD1. Germline V gives CDR1 MNHNY, CDR2 SVGAGI (reference sequence). V was clipped by 5 bases and J by 10 bases; unmatched bases: 6. The CDR3 runs to 13 residues. CDR3 region: CASSDPGQGAQYF. As DNA, the CDR3 is TGTGCCAGCAGTGACCCGGGACAGGGGGCCCAGTACTTC.

This clone was observed a handful of times. The chain is built from TRBV28 and TRBJ1-4; D remains unclear. Per the germline V gene, CDR1 is MDHEN and CDR2 is SYDVKM. The length of the CDR3 is 14 residues. Trimming left V 8 bases short and J 5 bases short, with 15 bases between. CDR3 loop: CASLNQRENEKLFF. As DNA, the CDR3 is TGTGCCAGCCTTAATCAGCGGGAGAATGAAAAACTGTTTTTT.

The chain carries TRBV5-6 and TRBJ1-1; perhaps TRBD1 as D (6 bases). The V gene lost 4 bases and the J gene lost 6 bases, with 22 bases spanning the gap. The germline V gene has CDR1 SGHDT and CDR2 YYEEEE. This CDR3 comprises 16 residues. The CDR3 region has the DNA TGTGCCAGCAGCACAGCATCGCGGGACAACCGTCCTGAAGCTTTCTTT. It encodes CASSTASRDNRPEAFF. The full variable domain, rest sourced from reference TRBV5-6 and TRBJ1-1, is DAGVTQSPTHLIKTRGQQVTLRCSPKSGHDTVSWYQQALGQGPQFIFQYYEEEERQRGNFPDRFSGHQFPNYSSELNVNALLLGDSALYLCASSTASRDNRPEAFFGQGTRLTVV.

The V and J genes are TRBV19 and TRBJ1-1; D remains ambiguous. CDR1 is LNHDA, CDR2 SQIVND, per germline (reference sequence). CDR3 length equals 13 residues. Trimming removed 3 bases from V and 6 bases from J, with 11 bases in between. CDR3 DNA sequence: TGTGCCAGTAGTATGGTGTCTGGGGCTGAAGCTTTCTTT. Protein product: CASSMVSGAEAFF. Full variable domain (remainder filled in from reference TRBV19 and TRBJ1-1): DGGITQSPKYLFRKEGQNVTLSCEQNLNHDAMYWYRQDPGQGLRLIYYSQIVNDFQKGDIAEGYSVSREKKESFPLTVTSAQKNPTAFYLCASSMVSGAEAFFGQGTRLTVV.

V is TRBV28 and J is TRBJ2-3, with D possibly matching TRBD2 (6 bases). Trimming took off 2 bases at V and 2 bases at J, with 11 bases between the two ends. The germline gives CDR1 MDHEN, CDR2 SYDVKM. This CDR3 region has 15 residues. CDR3 sequence reads: CASSLTSGSTDTQYF. CDR3 sequence (DNA): TGTGCCAGCAGTTTAACCAGCGGGTCCACAGATACGCAGTATTTT.

The chain carries TRBV7-9 and TRBJ2-7; D not certain. Germline values: CDR1 SEHNR, CDR2 FQNEAQ (reference sequence). V lost 8 bases and J lost 5, with 10 bases in between. The CDR3 contains 11 residues. The CDR3 DNA sequence: TGTGCCAGCTCGCGATCCGACGAGCAGTACTTC. It encodes CASSRSDEQYF.

In DNA form, the CDR3 reads TGTGCCAGCAGCGTGAATCCGGGACTAGCGCTCCAAGAGACCCAGTACTTC. The encoded protein is CASSVNPGLALQETQYF. The rearrangement links TRBV5-4 to TRBJ2-5; the match to TRBD2 covers 10 bases. The CDR3 has 17 residues. V shed 4 bases, J shed 1 base, and the junction held 10 bases outside the gene matches. Per the germline V gene, CDR1 is SGHNT and CDR2 is YYREEE (reference sequence).